This T cell receptor (beta chain) is drawn from a study of blood T cell repertoires in COVID-19. In the study overall: PBMCs, B-cell-depleted T cells, or T cells were the source of the cDNA or gDNA that made up the material.

Germline CDR1 is SGDLS and CDR2 is YYNGEE. The CDR3 is 14 amino acids. V dropped 3 bases and J dropped 2 bases, with 8 bases sitting between them. Study processing details: Nucleated cell counts were estimated from reference gene primer amplification. Assay used: immunoSEQ multiplex PCR; TCRdb lists only in-frame clones, some missing. The D gene and trimming were derived from the DNA, and the V and J assignments and clone size from that table. The sample has 150,000 to 200,000 clones, about 89% seen once; the top ten hold around 3.5%. The sequenced sample consisted of peripheral blood. The sequence came from a man between 70 and 80 years old with acute or convalescent COVID-19. V and J are TRBV9 and TRBJ2-2; a possible D gene is TRBD2 (6 bases). The DNA for the CDR3 is TGTGCCAGCAGCGACGGGGGAAACACCGGGGAGCTGTTTTTT. Amino acids: CASSDGGNTGELFF.